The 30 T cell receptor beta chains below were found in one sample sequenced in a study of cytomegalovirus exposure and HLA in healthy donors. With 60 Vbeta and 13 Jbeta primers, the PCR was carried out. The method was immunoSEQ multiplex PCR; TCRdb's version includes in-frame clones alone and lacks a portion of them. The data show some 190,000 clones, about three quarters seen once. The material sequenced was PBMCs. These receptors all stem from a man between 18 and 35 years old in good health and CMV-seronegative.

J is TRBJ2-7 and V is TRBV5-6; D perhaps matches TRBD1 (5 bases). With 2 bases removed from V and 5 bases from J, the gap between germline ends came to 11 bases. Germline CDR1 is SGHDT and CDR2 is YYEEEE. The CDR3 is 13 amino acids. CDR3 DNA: TGTGCCAGCAGCTTAGCAGGGTCACACGAGCAGTACTTC. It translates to CASSLAGSHEQYF.

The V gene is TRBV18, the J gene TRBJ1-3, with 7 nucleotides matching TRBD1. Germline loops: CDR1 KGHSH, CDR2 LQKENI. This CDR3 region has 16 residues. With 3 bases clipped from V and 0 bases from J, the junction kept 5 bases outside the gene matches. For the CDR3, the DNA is TGTGCCAGCTCACCCCGGGACAGCGCCTCTGGAAACACCATATATTTT. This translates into CASSPRDSASGNTIYF. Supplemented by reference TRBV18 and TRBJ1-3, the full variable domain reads NAGVMQNPRHLVRRRGQEARLRCSPMKGHSHVYWYRQLPEEGLKFMVYLQKENIIDESGMPKERFSAEFPKEGPSILRIQQVVRGDSAAYFCASSPRDSASGNTIYFGEGSWLTVV.

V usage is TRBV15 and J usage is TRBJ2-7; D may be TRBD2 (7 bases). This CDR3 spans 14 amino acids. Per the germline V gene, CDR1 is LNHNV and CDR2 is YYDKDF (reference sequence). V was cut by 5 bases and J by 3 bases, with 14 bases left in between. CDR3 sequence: CATSAEGGGYEQYF. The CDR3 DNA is TGTGCCACCAGCGCCGAGGGGGGGGGCTACGAGCAGTACTTC.

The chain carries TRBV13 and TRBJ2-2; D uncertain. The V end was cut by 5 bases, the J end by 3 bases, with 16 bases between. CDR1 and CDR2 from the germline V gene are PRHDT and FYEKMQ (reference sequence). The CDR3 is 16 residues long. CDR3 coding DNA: TGTGCCAGCAGCGATAGCCGCCAACCTTACACCGGGGAGCTGTTTTTT. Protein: CASSDSRQPYTGELFF.

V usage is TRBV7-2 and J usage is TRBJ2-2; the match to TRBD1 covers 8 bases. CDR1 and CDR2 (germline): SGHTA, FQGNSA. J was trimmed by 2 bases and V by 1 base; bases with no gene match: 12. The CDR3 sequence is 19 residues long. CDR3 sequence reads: CASSLVLWTGTINTGELFF. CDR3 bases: TGTGCCAGCAGCTTAGTTTTGTGGACAGGGACCATTAACACCGGGGAGCTGTTTTTT. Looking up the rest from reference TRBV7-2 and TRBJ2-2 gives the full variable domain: GAGVSQSPSNKVTEKGKDVELRCDPISGHTALYWYRQSLGQGLEFLIYFQGNSAPDKSGLPSDRFSAERTGGSVSTLTIQRTQQEDSAVYLCASSLVLWTGTINTGELFFGEGSRLTVL.

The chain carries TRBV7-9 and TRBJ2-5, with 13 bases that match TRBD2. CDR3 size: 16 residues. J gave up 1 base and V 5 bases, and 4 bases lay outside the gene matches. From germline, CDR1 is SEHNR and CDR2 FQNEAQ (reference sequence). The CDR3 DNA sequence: TGTGCCAGCAGCGCTTGGACTAGCGGGAGCCAAGAGACCCAGTACTTC. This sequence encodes CASSAWTSGSQETQYF. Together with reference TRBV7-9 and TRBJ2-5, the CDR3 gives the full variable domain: DTGVSQNPRHKITKRGQNVTFRCDPISEHNRLYWYRQTLGQGPEFLTYFQNEAQLEKSRLLSDRFSAERPKGSFSTLEIQRTEQGDSAMYLCASSAWTSGSQETQYFGPGTRLLVL.

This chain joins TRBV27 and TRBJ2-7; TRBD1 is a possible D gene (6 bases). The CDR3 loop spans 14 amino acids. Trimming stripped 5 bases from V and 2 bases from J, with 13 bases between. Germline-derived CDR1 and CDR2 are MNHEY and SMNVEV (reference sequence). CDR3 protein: CASSASGTPYEQYF. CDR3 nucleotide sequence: TGTGCCAGCAGTGCTTCCGGGACACCCTACGAGCAGTACTTC.

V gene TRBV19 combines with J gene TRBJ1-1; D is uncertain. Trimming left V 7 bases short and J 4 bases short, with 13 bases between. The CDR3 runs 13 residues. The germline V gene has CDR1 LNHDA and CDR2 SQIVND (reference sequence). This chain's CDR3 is CASTRVGGTEAFF. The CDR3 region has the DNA TGTGCCAGTACCCGGGTCGGTGGCACTGAAGCTTTCTTT. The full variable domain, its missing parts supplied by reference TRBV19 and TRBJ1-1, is DGGITQSPKYLFRKEGQNVTLSCEQNLNHDAMYWYRQDPGQGLRLIYYSQIVNDFQKGDIAEGYSVSREKKESFPLTVTSAQKNPTAFYLCASTRVGGTEAFFGQGTRLTVV.

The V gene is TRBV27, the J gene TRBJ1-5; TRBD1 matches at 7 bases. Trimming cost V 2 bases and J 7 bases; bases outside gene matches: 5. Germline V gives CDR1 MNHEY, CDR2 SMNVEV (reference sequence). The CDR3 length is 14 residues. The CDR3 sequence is CASSLRQGHQPQHF. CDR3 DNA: TGTGCCAGCAGTTTACGACAGGGTCACCAGCCCCAGCATTTT.

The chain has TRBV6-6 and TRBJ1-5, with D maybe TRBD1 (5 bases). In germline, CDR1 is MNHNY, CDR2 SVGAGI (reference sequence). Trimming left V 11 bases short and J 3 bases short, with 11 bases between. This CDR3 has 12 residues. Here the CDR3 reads CAGGGYNQPQHF. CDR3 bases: TGTGCCGGGGGGGGGTACAATCAGCCCCAGCATTTT.

The CDR3 is CASSLGRNTEAFF. In DNA, the CDR3 is TGTGCCAGCAGCTTGGGGAGGAACACTGAAGCTTTCTTT. The J gene is TRBJ1-1, the V gene TRBV5-6; D gene ambiguous. This CDR3 is 13 amino acids long. Trimming cost V 0 bases and J 1 base, with 4 bases left between them. Germline assignment: CDR1 SGHDT and CDR2 YYEEEE.

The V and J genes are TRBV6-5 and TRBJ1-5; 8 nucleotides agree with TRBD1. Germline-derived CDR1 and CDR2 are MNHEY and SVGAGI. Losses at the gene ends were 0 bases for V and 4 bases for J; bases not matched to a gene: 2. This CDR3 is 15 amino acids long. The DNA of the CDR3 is TGTGCCAGCAGTTACTCGAACAGGGGGAATCAGCCCCAGCATTTT. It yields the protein CASSYSNRGNQPQHF.

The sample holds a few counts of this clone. The CDR3 sequence is CASSHPLGPSTDTQYF. The CDR3 bases are TGTGCCAGCAGCCATCCACTAGGCCCAAGCACAGATACGCAGTATTTT. The chain is built from TRBV14 and TRBJ2-3; maybe TRBD2 (5 bases). The CDR3 totals 16 residues. Trimming took 3 bases from V and 0 from J, leaving 13 bases between them. Germline CDR1 reads SGHDN; CDR2 reads FVKESK.

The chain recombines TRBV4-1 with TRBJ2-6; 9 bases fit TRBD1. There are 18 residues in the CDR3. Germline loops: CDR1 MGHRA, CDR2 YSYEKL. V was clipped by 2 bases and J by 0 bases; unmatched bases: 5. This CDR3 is CASSQKGTGSSGANVLTF. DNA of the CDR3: TGCGCCAGCAGCCAAAAGGGGACAGGGAGCTCTGGGGCCAACGTCCTGACTTTC.

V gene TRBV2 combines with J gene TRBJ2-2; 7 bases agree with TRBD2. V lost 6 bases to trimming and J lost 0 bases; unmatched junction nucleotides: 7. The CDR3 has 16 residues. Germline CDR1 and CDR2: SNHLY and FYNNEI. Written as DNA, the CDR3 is TGTGCCAGCAGGGCCCGGACTAGATCGAACACCGGGGAGCTGTTTTTT. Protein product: CASRARTRSNTGELFF. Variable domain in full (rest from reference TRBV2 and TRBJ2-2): EPEVTQTPSHQVTQMGQEVILRCVPISNHLYFYWYRQILGQKVEFLVSFYNNEISEKSEIFDDQFSVERPDGSNFTLKIRSTKLEDSAMYFCASRARTRSNTGELFFGEGSRLTVL.

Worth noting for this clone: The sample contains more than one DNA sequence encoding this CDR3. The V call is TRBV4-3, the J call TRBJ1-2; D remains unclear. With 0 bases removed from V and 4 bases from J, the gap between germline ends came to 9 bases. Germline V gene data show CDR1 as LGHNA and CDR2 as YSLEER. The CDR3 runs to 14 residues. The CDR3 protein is CASSQDRSSYGYTF. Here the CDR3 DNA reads TGCGCCAGCAGCCAAGATCGTTCGTCCTATGGCTACACCTTC.

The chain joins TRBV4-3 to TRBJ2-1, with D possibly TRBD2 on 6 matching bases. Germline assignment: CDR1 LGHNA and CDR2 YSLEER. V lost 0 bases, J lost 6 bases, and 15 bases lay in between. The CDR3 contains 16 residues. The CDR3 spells CASSQDGASEGNEQFF. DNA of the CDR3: TGCGCCAGCAGCCAAGATGGGGCTAGCGAGGGCAATGAGCAGTTCTTC.

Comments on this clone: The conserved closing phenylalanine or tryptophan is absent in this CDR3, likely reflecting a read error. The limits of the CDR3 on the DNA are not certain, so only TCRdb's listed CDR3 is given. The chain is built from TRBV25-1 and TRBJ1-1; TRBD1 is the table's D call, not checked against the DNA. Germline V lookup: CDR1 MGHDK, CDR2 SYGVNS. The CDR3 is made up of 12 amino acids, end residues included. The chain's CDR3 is CASSGFTGGLLI.

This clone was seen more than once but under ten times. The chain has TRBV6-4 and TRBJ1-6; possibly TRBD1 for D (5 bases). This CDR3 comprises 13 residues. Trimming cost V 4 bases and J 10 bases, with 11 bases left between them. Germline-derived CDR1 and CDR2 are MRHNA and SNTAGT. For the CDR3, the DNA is TGTGCCAGCAGTGTAGACAGCAACTCACCCCTCCACTTT. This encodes CASSVDSNSPLHF.

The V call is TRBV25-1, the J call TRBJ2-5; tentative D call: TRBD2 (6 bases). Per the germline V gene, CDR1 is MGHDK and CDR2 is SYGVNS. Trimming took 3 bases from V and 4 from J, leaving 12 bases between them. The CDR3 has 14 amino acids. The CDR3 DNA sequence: TGTGCCAGCAGTGACAGGGAGGTGGTAGAGACCCAGTACTTC. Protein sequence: CASSDREVVETQYF.

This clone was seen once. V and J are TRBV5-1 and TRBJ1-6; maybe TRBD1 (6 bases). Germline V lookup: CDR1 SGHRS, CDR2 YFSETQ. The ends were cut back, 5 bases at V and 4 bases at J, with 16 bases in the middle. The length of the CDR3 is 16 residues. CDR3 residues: CASRPTGHLYNSPLHF. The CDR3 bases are TGCGCCAGCAGACCGACGGGACACTTATATAATTCACCCCTCCACTTT.

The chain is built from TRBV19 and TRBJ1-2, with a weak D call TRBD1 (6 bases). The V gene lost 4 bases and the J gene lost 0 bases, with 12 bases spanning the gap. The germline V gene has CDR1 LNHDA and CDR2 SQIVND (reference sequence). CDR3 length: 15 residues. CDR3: CASSNRAQSNYGYTF. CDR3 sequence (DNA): TGTGCCAGTAGTAACAGGGCCCAATCTAACTATGGCTACACCTTC.

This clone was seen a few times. CDR3 in DNA: TGTGCCAGCAGTTACGAGCGCAGGGGCAGCGATGGCTACACCTTC. Encoded protein: CASSYERRGSDGYTF. V is TRBV6-5 and J is TRBJ1-2; a possible D gene is TRBD1 (6 bases). Per the germline V gene, CDR1 is MNHEY and CDR2 is SVGAGI. V was trimmed by 2 bases and J by 6 bases, leaving 16 bases between them. This CDR3 is 15 amino acids long.

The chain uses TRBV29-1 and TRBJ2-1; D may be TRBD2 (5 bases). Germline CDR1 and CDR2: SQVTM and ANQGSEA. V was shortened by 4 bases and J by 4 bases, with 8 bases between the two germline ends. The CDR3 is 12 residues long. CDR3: CSVGEGYNEQFF. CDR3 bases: TGCAGCGTTGGTGAGGGATACAATGAGCAGTTCTTC.

The CDR3 region has the DNA TGTGCCAGCAGCGTCGGAGGGGAACCCTACGAGCAGTACTTC. The encoded protein is CASSVGGEPYEQYF. The chain joins TRBV9 to TRBJ2-7, with a possible D match to TRBD2 (6 bases). The CDR3 covers 14 residues. With 2 bases removed from V and 2 bases from J, the gap between germline ends came to 11 bases. CDR1 and CDR2 from the germline V gene are SGDLS and YYNGEE.

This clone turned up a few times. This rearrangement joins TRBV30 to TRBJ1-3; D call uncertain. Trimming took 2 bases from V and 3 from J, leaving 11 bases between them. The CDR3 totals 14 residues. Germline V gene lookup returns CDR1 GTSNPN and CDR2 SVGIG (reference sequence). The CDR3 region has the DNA TGTGCCTGGAGTAAAGGCGGAGGTGGAAACACCATATATTTT. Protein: CAWSKGGGGNTIYF. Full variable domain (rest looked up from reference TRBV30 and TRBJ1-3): SQTIHQWPATLVQPVGSPLSLECTVEGTSNPNLYWYRQAAGRGLQLLFYSVGIGQISSEVPQNLSASRPQDRQFILSSKKLLLSDSGFYLCAWSKGGGGNTIYFGEGSWLTVV.

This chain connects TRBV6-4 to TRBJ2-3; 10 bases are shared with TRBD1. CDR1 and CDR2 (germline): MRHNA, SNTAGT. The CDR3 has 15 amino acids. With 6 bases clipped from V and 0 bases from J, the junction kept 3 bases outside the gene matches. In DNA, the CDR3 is TGTGCCAGCAGGGGACAGGGGTTGAGCACAGATACGCAGTATTTT. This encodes CASRGQGLSTDTQYF.

The CDR3 protein is CASSARPTGTSGGVGTDTQYF. CDR3 bases: TGTGCCAGCAGCGCCCGCCCCACCGGGACTAGCGGGGGTGTAGGCACAGATACGCAGTATTTT. V usage is TRBV9 and J usage is TRBJ2-3; 14 bases line up with TRBD2. The length of the CDR3 is 21 residues. The V gene end was trimmed by 3 bases and the J gene end by 1 base; junction bases not matched to a gene: 16. Germline CDR1 and CDR2: SGDLS and YYNGEE. Using reference TRBV9 and TRBJ2-3 for the parts outside the CDR3, the full variable domain is DSGVTQTPKHLITATGQRVTLRCSPRSGDLSVYWYQQSLDQGLQFLIQYYNGEERAKGNILERFSAQQFPDLHSELNLSSLELGDSALYFCASSARPTGTSGGVGTDTQYFGPGTRLTVL.

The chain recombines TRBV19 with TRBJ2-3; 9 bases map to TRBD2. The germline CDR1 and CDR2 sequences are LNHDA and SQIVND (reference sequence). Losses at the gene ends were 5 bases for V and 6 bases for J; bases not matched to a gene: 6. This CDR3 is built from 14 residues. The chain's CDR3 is CASSLRGGADTQYF. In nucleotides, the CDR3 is TGTGCCAGTAGTCTGCGGGGGGGGGCGGATACGCAGTATTTT. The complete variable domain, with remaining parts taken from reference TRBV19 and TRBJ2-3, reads DGGITQSPKYLFRKEGQNVTLSCEQNLNHDAMYWYRQDPGQGLRLIYYSQIVNDFQKGDIAEGYSVSREKKESFPLTVTSAQKNPTAFYLCASSLRGGADTQYFGPGTRLTVL.

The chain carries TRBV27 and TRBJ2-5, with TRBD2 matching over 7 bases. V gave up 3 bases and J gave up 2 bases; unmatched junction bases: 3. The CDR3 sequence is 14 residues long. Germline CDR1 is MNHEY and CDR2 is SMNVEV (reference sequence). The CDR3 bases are TGTGCCAGCAGTTTGCGTAGCGGGCAAGAGACCCAGTACTTC. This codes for CASSLRSGQETQYF.